This T cell receptor (beta chain) was sequenced for a study of beta chain features in type 1 diabetes. General study points: A moderate, significant TCRB CDR3 shortening appeared in type 1 diabetes across four CD4+ subsets.

The CDR3 covers 15 residues. With 0 bases removed from V and 2 bases from J, the gap between germline ends came to 8 bases. CDR1 MNHEY and CDR2 SVGAGI come from the germline V gene. The whole isolated RNA underwent reverse transcription, so sequencing captured expressed TCRB transcripts. Method: immunoSEQ multiplex PCR; TCRdb's copy keeps in-frame clones and lacks some. The sample has under 850,000 clones, roughly 13% seen once. Points on this clone: Its specificity is unknown.

The chain carries TRBV6-5 and TRBJ1-3, with unresolved D. The TCR originated in a man younger than 35 with type 1 diabetes. What was sequenced was naive CD4+ T cells from blood. The CDR3 is CASSYSWGPGNTIYF. DNA of the CDR3: TGTGCCAGCAGTTACTCGTGGGGTCCTGGAAACACCATATATTTT.